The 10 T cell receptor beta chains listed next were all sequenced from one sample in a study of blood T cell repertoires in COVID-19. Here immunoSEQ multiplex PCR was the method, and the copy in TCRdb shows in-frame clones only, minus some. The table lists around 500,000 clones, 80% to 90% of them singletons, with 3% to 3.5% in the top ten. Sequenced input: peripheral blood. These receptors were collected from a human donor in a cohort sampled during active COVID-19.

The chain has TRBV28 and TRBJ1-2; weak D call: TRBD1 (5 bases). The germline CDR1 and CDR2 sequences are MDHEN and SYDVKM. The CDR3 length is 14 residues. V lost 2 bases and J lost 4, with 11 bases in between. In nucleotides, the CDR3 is TGTGCCAGCAGTTTAGTTCAGGGTCCCTATGGCTACACCTTC. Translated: CASSLVQGPYGYTF.

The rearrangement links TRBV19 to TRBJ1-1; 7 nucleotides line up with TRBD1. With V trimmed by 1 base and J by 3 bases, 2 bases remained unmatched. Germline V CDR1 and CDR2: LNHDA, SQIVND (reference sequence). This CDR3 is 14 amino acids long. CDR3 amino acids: CASSIAQGDTEAFF. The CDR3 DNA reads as TGTGCCAGTAGTATAGCCCAGGGGGACACTGAAGCTTTCTTT. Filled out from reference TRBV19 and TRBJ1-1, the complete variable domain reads DGGITQSPKYLFRKEGQNVTLSCEQNLNHDAMYWYRQDPGQGLRLIYYSQIVNDFQKGDIAEGYSVSREKKESFPLTVTSAQKNPTAFYLCASSIAQGDTEAFFGQGTRLTVV.

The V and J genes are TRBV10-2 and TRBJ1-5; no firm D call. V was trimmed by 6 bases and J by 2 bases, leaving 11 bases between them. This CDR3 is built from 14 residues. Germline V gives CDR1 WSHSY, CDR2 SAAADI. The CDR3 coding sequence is TGCGCCAGCAGCCCCGCCGGGGGCAATCAGCCCCAGCATTTT. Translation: CASSPAGGNQPQHF.

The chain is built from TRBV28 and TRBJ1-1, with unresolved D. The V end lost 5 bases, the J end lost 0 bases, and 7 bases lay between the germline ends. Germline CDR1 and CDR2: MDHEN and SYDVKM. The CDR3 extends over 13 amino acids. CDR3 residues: CASSHTLNTEAFF. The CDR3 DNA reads TGTGCCAGCAGTCATACTCTGAACACTGAAGCTTTCTTT. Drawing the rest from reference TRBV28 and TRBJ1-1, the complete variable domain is DVKVTQSSRYLVKRTGEKVFLECVQDMDHENMFWYRQDPGLGLRLIYFSYDVKMKEKGDIPEGYSVSREKKERFSLILESASTNQTSMYLCASSHTLNTEAFFGQGTRLTVV.

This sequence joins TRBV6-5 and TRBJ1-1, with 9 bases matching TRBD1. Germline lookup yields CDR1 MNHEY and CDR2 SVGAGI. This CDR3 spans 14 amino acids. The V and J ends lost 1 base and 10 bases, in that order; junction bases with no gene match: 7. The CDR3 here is CASSYYGTGSVAFF. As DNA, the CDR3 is TGTGCCAGCAGTTACTATGGGACAGGGAGCGTAGCTTTCTTT.

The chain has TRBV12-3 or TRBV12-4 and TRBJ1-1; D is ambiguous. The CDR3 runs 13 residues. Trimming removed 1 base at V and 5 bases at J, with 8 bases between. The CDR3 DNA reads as TGTGCCAGCAGTTTAGGGCCGGGGACTGAAGCTTTCTTT. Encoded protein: CASSLGPGTEAFF.

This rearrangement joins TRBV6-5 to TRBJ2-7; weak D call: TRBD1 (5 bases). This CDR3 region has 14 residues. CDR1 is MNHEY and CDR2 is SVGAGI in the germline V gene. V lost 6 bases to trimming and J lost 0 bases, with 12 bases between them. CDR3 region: CASRLTEYSYEQYF. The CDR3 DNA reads TGTGCCAGCAGATTGACAGAATACTCCTACGAGCAGTACTTC.

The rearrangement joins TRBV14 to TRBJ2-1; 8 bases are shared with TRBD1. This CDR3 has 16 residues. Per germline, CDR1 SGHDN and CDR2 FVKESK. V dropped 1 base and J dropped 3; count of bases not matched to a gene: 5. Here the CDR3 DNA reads TGTGCCAGCAGCCAAGGGCAGGGGGCGGTCTACAATGAGCAGTTCTTC. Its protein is CASSQGQGAVYNEQFF.

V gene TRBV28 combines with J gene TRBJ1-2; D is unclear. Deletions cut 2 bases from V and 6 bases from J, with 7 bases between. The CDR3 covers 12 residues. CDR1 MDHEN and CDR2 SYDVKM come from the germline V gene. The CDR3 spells CASSLSQDGYTF. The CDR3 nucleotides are TGTGCCAGCAGTTTAAGTCAGGATGGCTACACCTTC.

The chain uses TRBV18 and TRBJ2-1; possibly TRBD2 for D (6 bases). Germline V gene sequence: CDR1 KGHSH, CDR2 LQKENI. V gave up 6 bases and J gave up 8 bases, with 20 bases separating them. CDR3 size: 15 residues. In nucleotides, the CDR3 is TGTGCCAGCTCCCCAGGTCTCTCGGGGGTTGATGAGCAGTTCTTC. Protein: CASSPGLSGVDEQFF.